Presented here are 6 T cell receptor beta chains from one specimen sequenced in a study of CD8 T cells in Susac syndrome. RNA, at about 0.5 to 1 ug, was reverse transcribed with random hexamers. Via MiXCR, TCRdb re-called the immunoSEQ multiplex PCR reads, giving one row per CDR3 protein. The sample lists around 150,000 distinct CDR3 sequences, just under 95% seen once, with 0.13% in the top ten. Sequences were obtained from CD4+ T cells from PBMCs. The receptors were gathered from a human donor in good health.

The chain joins TRBV6-5 to TRBJ1-6; D gene unclear. CDR3 length equals 16 residues. The ends were cut back, 2 bases at V and 6 bases at J, with 14 bases in the middle. Germline assignment: CDR1 MNHEY and CDR2 SVGAGI. DNA for the CDR3: TGTGCCAGCAGTTACCGACTGGACGGTTTTAATTCACCCCTCCACTTT. This gives the protein CASSYRLDGFNSPLHF.

The CDR3 spells CASSHSGANVLTF. The CDR3 nucleotides are TGTGCCAGCAGCCACTCTGGGGCCAACGTCCTGACTTTC. This sequence joins TRBV12-3 or TRBV12-4 and TRBJ2-6; D unclear. The length of the CDR3 is 13 residues. Deletions cut 6 bases from V and 0 bases from J, with 3 bases between.

The chain carries TRBV7-8 and TRBJ1-1, with a possible D match to TRBD1 (5 bases). The V gene's germline CDR1 is SGHVS and CDR2 FQNEAQ. The CDR3 extends over 14 amino acids. V was trimmed by 2 bases and J by 5 bases, leaving 12 bases between them. CDR3 sequence: CASSLSGVWTEAFF. Here the CDR3 DNA reads TGTGCCAGCAGCTTATCGGGGGTATGGACTGAAGCTTTCTTT.

The rearrangement links TRBV6-1 to TRBJ2-7; 8 nucleotides agree with TRBD2. This CDR3 is built from 12 residues. Germline V gene sequence: CDR1 MNHNS, CDR2 SASEGT. Trimming took 11 bases from V and 5 from J; bases not matched to a gene: 8. The CDR3 DNA reads TGTGCCCTGGGGACTAGGAGTGACGAGCAGTACTTC. Translating gives CALGTRSDEQYF.

The rearrangement links TRBV23-1 to TRBJ1-1; TRBD1 is a possible D gene (6 bases). TRBV23-1 is flagged as an ORF with uncertain function. V shed 4 bases and J shed 1 base, with 13 bases lying between them. This CDR3 comprises 15 residues. The CDR3 spells CASSPRGGQNTEAFF. DNA of the CDR3: TGCGCCAGCAGTCCCCGGGGGGGACAGAACACTGAAGCTTTCTTT.

V and J are TRBV7-6 and TRBJ2-2; D possibly matches TRBD1 or TRBD2 (5 bases each). The CDR3 is 14 residues long. Trimming stripped 1 base from V and 6 bases from J, with 9 bases between. Germline V gene data show CDR1 as SGHVS and CDR2 as FNYEAQ. The CDR3 DNA reads as TGTGCCAGCAGCTTAGGGGGGACGGCCGGGGAGCTGTTTTTT. This sequence encodes CASSLGGTAGELFF.